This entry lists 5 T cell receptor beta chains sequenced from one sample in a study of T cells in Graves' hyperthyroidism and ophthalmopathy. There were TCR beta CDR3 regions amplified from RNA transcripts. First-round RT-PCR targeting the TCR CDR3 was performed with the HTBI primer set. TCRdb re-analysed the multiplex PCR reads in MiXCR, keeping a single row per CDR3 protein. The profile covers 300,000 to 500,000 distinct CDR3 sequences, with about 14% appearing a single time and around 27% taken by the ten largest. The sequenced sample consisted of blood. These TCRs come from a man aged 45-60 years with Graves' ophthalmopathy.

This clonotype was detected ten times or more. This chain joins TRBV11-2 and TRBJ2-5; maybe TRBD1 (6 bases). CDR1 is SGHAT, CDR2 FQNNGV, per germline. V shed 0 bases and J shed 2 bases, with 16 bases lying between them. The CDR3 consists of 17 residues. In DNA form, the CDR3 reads TGTGCCAGCAGCTTAGAAATCACGGGCAGGGGACAAGAGACCCAGTACTTC. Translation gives CASSLEITGRGQETQYF.

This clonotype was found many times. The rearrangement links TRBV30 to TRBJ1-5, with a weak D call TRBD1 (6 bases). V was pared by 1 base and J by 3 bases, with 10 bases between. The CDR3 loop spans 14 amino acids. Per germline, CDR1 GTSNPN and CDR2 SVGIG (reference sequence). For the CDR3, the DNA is TGTGCCTGGAGTGCCCTGGGGGCCAATCAGCCCCAGCATTTT. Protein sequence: CAWSALGANQPQHF.

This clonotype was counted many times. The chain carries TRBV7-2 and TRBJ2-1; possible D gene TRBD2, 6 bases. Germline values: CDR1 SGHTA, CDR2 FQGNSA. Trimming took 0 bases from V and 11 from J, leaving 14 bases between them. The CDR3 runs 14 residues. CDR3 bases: TGTGCCAGCAGCTTAGCGCGAGCAACTAGCCAGCAGTTCTTC. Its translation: CASSLARATSQQFF.

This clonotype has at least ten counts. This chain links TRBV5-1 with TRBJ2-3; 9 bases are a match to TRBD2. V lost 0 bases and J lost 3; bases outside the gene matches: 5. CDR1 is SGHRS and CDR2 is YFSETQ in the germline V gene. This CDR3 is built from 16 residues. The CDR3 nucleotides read TGCGCCAGCAGCTTGGATGGGACTAGCTCAACAGATACGCAGTATTTT. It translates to CASSLDGTSSTDTQYF.

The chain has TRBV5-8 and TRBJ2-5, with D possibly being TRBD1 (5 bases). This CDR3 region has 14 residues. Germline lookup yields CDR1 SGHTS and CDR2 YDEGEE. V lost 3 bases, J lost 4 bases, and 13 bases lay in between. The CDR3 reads CASSSYLRGETQYF. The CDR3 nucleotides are TGTGCCAGCAGCTCTTATCTAAGGGGAGAGACCCAGTACTTC.